This T cell receptor beta chain was retrieved from a study of CD8+CD57+ T cells in acquired aplastic anemia. Genomic DNA, the template, was used for profiling of the TCR beta VDJ and CDR3. TCRdb fed the reads into MiXCR, producing one record per CDR3 protein. Counted here are 150,000 to 200,000 distinct CDR3 sequences, approximately 44% occurring once; the ten biggest clones make up over 0.95%. Germline-derived CDR1 and CDR2 are GTSNPN and SVGIG (reference sequence). V lost 8 bases and J 4 bases, leaving 17 bases between the germline ends. The CDR3 is 13 amino acids. There are a few counts of this clonotype.

The material sequenced was sorted CD4+, CD8+, or CD8+CD57+ T cells (not recorded which) from PBMCs. The chain is built from TRBV30 and TRBJ1-1; D call uncertain. The sequence derives from a human donor in good health. In DNA form, the CDR3 reads TGTGCCATGGAGGCGGGGATAGGCACTGAAGCTTTCTTT. Its protein is CAMEAGIGTEAFF.